The present T cell receptor beta chain was sequenced within a study of esophageal squamous cell carcinoma under preoperative chemotherapy. Study findings and constraints: Abundant clones tended to shrink rather than expand after paclitaxel-nedaplatin.

Indicated time point: before preoperative PTX-NDP chemotherapy. This clonotype was counted at least ten times. As yet, its antigen is unknown. Germline values: CDR1 MNHNS, CDR2 SASEGT. The CDR3 length is 15 residues. With 6 bases removed from V and 7 bases from J, the gap between germline ends came to 18 bases. TCRdb used MiXCR to reprocess the PCR reads, holding one entry per CDR3 protein. The sample has around 15,000 distinct CDR3 sequences; roughly 60% are singletons. The chain has TRBV6-1 and TRBJ1-4, with D possibly matching TRBD1 (6 bases). The specimen was obtained from a patient given preoperative chemotherapy. The receptor's source is a human donor with esophageal squamous cell carcinoma. The donor label of this sample is uncertain. CDR3 coding DNA: TGTGCCAGCAGACTGGGGGGCGAGGGTGGTGAAAAACTGTTTTTT. As protein: CASRLGGEGGEKLFF.